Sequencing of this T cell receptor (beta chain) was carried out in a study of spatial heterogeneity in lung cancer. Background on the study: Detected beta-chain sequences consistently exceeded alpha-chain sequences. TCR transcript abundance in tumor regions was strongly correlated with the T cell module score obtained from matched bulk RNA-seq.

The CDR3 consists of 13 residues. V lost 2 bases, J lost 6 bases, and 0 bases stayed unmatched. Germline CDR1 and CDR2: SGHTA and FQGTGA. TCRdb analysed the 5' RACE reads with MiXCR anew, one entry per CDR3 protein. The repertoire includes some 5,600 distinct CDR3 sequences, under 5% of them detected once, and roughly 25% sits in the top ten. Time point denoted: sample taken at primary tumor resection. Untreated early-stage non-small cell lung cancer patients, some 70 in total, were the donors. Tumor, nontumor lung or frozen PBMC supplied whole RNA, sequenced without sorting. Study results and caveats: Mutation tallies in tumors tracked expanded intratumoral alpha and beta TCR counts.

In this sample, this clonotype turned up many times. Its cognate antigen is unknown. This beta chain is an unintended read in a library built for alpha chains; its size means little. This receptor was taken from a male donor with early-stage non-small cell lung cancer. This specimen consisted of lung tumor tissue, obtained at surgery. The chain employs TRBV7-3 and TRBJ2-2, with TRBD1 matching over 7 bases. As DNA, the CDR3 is TGTGCCAGCAGCTTACAGGGGGCCGGGGAGCTGTTTTTT. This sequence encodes CASSLQGAGELFF. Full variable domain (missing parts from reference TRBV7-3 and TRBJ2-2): GAGVSQTPSNKVTEKGKYVELRCDPISGHTALYWYRQSLGQGPEFLIYFQGTGAADDSGLPNDRFFAVRPEGSVSTLKIQRTERGDSAVYLCASSLQGAGELFFGEGSRLTVL.